The rows below give T cell receptor beta chains drawn from one sample of a study of T-cell reconstitution after alpha-beta-depleted transplantation in children. TCRdb re-called the PCR reads through MiXCR, storing one row per CDR3 protein. The table includes about 980,000 distinct CDR3 sequences, less than 30% detected once. The input for sequencing was PBMCs, mostly from graft donor cells, taken 360 days after TCRalphabeta/CD19-depleted stem cell transplant. The receptors derive from a boy less than two years old who had a stem cell transplant for SCID, so the T cells may come from the graft donor. The CDR3 runs from the conserved cysteine through the conserved F or W. Fields, in order: J gene, D gene, V gene, clone size, CDR3 protein, CDR3 DNA. The D gene is left open where the match is weak. Clone size is not always given. Where it is, it says once, few, many or a class for expanded clones.

j_call: TRBJ2-1; d_call: NA; v_call: TRBV12-3/TRBV12-4; clone_size: NA; cdr3_aa: CASSSPGAYYNEQFF; cdr3_nt: TGTGCCAGCAGTAGTCCCGGGGCTTATTACAATGAGCAGTTCTTC
j_call: TRBJ1-4; d_call: TRBD1; v_call: TRBV12-3/TRBV12-4; clone_size: few; cdr3_aa: CASSMTGSFNEKLFF; cdr3_nt: TGTGCCAGCAGTATGACAGGGAGCTTTAATGAAAAACTGTTTTTT
j_call: TRBJ2-1; d_call: TRBD2; v_call: TRBV12-3/TRBV12-4; clone_size: NA; cdr3_aa: CASSLSTGGMYEQFF; cdr3_nt: TGTGCCAGCAGTTTAAGCACGGGGGGGATGTATGAGCAGTTCTTC
j_call: TRBJ2-2; d_call: TRBD2; v_call: TRBV6-1; clone_size: NA; cdr3_aa: CASSPRSSGVTGELFF; cdr3_nt: TGTGCCAGCAGTCCACGGTCTAGCGGGGTTACCGGGGAGCTGTTTTTT
j_call: TRBJ2-1; d_call: TRBD1; v_call: TRBV5-1; clone_size: few; cdr3_aa: CASSEGQGAYNEQFF; cdr3_nt: TGCGCCAGCAGCGAGGGACAGGGGGCCTACAATGAGCAGTTCTTC
j_call: TRBJ2-5; d_call: TRBD1; v_call: TRBV7-6; clone_size: NA; cdr3_aa: CASSTGQGAVETQYF; cdr3_nt: TGTGCCAGCAGCACCGGACAGGGGGCTGTGGAGACCCAGTACTTC
j_call: TRBJ2-7; d_call: NA; v_call: TRBV24-1; clone_size: few; cdr3_aa: CATSQGSYEQYF; cdr3_nt: TGTGCCACCAGTCAGGGGAGTTACGAGCAGTACTTC
j_call: TRBJ2-3; d_call: NA; v_call: TRBV21-1; clone_size: NA; cdr3_aa: CASSIRMGGTDTQYF; cdr3_nt: TGTGCCAGCAGCATCCGGATGGGGGGAACAGATACGCAGTATTTT
j_call: TRBJ2-1; d_call: TRBD2; v_call: TRBV3-1; clone_size: few; cdr3_aa: CASSQDLGTSTEQFF; cdr3_nt: TGTGCCAGCAGCCAAGATCTTGGGACTAGCACTGAGCAGTTCTTC
j_call: TRBJ2-3; d_call: NA; v_call: TRBV7-9; clone_size: few; cdr3_aa: CASSSSRDTDTQYF; cdr3_nt: TGTGCCAGCAGCTCATCTCGGGACACAGATACGCAGTATTTT
j_call: TRBJ2-2; d_call: TRBD2; v_call: TRBV5-1; clone_size: once; cdr3_aa: CASSLMSGVTGELFF; cdr3_nt: TGCGCCAGCAGCTTGATGAGCGGGGTGACCGGGGAGCTGTTTTTT
j_call: TRBJ2-3; d_call: NA; v_call: TRBV18; clone_size: NA; cdr3_aa: CASSDAPGAQYF; cdr3_nt: TGTGCCAGCTCAGATGCACCAGGTGCGCAGTATTTT
j_call: TRBJ2-1; d_call: TRBD2; v_call: TRBV4-2; clone_size: few; cdr3_aa: CASSQDLTSGAYNEQFF; cdr3_nt: TGTGCCAGCAGCCAAGATCTAACTAGCGGGGCCTACAATGAGCAGTTCTTC
j_call: TRBJ1-1; d_call: TRBD1; v_call: TRBV12-3/TRBV12-4; clone_size: NA; cdr3_aa: CASSSRDRGMNTEAFF; cdr3_nt: TGTGCCAGCAGTTCCCGGGACAGGGGCATGAACACTGAAGCTTTCTTT
j_call: TRBJ2-7; d_call: NA; v_call: TRBV4-1; clone_size: few; cdr3_aa: CASSTRTEYEQYF; cdr3_nt: TGCGCCAGCAGCACCCGCACCGAATACGAGCAGTACTTC
j_call: TRBJ2-4; d_call: NA; v_call: TRBV15; clone_size: few; cdr3_aa: CATSGQGWNIQYF; cdr3_nt: TGTGCCACCAGCGGCCAGGGGTGGAACATTCAGTACTTC
j_call: TRBJ2-2; d_call: NA; v_call: TRBV20-1; clone_size: NA; cdr3_aa: CSARDGRQPTGELFF; cdr3_nt: TGCAGTGCTAGAGATGGGAGACAGCCCACCGGGGAGCTGTTTTTT
j_call: TRBJ1-5; d_call: NA; v_call: TRBV20-1; clone_size: few; cdr3_aa: CSATLAGRTSNQPQHF; cdr3_nt: TGCAGTGCTACCCTAGCGGGCAGAACTAGCAATCAGCCCCAGCATTTT
j_call: TRBJ1-3; d_call: TRBD1; v_call: TRBV12-3/TRBV12-4; clone_size: few; cdr3_aa: CASSSGTGGNTIYF; cdr3_nt: TGTGCCAGCAGTTCCGGGACAGGTGGAAACACCATATATTTT
j_call: TRBJ1-5; d_call: NA; v_call: TRBV6-2/TRBV6-3; clone_size: NA; cdr3_aa: CASSSRDIQPQHF; cdr3_nt: TGTGCCAGCAGTTCCCGGGACATCCAGCCCCAGCATTTT
j_call: TRBJ2-3; d_call: NA; v_call: TRBV20-1; clone_size: NA; cdr3_aa: CSAKRSGSTDTQYF; cdr3_nt: TGCAGTGCTAAGAGGTCGGGGAGCACAGATACGCAGTATTTT
j_call: TRBJ2-3; d_call: NA; v_call: TRBV27; clone_size: NA; cdr3_aa: CASSLSTGLGTDTQYF; cdr3_nt: TGTGCCAGCAGTTTATCTACAGGGCTCGGGACAGATACGCAGTATTTT
j_call: TRBJ2-3; d_call: NA; v_call: TRBV10-3; clone_size: few; cdr3_aa: CATKTRDSDTDTQYF; cdr3_nt: TGTGCCACCAAAACACGGGACTCAGACACAGATACGCAGTATTTT
j_call: TRBJ1-1; d_call: TRBD1; v_call: TRBV15; clone_size: NA; cdr3_aa: CATSRVIRDSYRPSTEAFF; cdr3_nt: TGTGCCACCAGCAGAGTAATTCGGGACAGCTATCGTCCGAGCACTGAAGCTTTCTTT